Listed below are T cell receptor beta chains from one sample, sequenced in a study of blood T cells in healthy people across ages. TCRdb re-called the 5' RACE reads with MiXCR, one entry per CDR3 protein. The table records around 1,000,000 distinct CDR3 sequences, approximately 25% of them present only once. These same data were also listed under a study on T cells of mothers and their children.

What was sequenced was blood. These receptors were taken from a girl aged 2 to 9 in good health. Each CDR3 is given with its conserved first and last residue. Each record gives: J gene, clone size, V gene, CDR3 protein. Clone size appears in some rows only: once, few, many, or a class for an expanded clone.

>TRBJ1-2|.|TRBV15
CATSRGGRYGYTF
>TRBJ2-5|.|TRBV6-5
CATSRTAGAETQYF
>TRBJ2-7|many|TRBV29-1
CSVTGGGYEQYF
>TRBJ1-1|.|TRBV28
CASSLSGRLNTEAFF
>TRBJ2-7|.|TRBV7-9
CASSLDGVGSTSGRPSEQYF
>TRBJ2-5|.|TRBV6-5
CASSYTGRPEGGETQYF
>TRBJ1-2|.|TRBV20-1
CSARDQYGYIF
>TRBJ1-1|.|TRBV5-1
CASSLRADGGEAFF
>TRBJ1-2|.|TRBV20-1
CSARVREDRGYTF
>TRBJ2-1|once|TRBV11-2
CASSYFQGEGYEQFF
>TRBJ2-2|.|TRBV3-1
CASSNREANTGELFF
>TRBJ1-1|few|TRBV29-1
CSARTGGGTEAFF
>TRBJ2-1|.|TRBV29-1
CSVVEQGTSYNEQFF
>TRBJ2-5|.|TRBV28
CASRLAEGETQYF
>TRBJ1-2|few|TRBV18
CASSLSNFISNYGYTF
>TRBJ2-3|.|TRBV25-1
CASRQQGYGADTQYF
>TRBJ2-5|few|TRBV7-9
CASSISSSTSDEQLF
>.|few|TRBV7-9
CASSRLEQKTQYF
>.|.|TRBV25-1
CASSPPRAFYEQYF
>TRBJ2-5|.|TRBV19
CASKLDGAGVGETQYF
>TRBJ1-1|few|TRBV11-1
CASSPPAGARAFF
>TRBJ2-5|once|TRBV6-1
CASSDPSGRAETQYF
>TRBJ2-3|.|TRBV20-1
CSARTSGSPTDTQYF
>TRBJ2-2|many|TRBV12-3/TRBV12-4
CASRHRNTGELFF
>TRBJ2-2|few|TRBV5-1
CASSWSWNTGELFF
>TRBJ2-2|.|TRBV6-1
CASSEGTAGELFF
>TRBJ2-5|.|TRBV10-3
CAISVGQTQETQYF
>TRBJ1-1|many|TRBV20-1
CSATVNTEAFF
>.|.|TRBV28
CASSLPSSTGYEQYF
>.|few|TRBV12-3/TRBV12-4
CASSPGLVLGEQFF
>TRBJ2-5|.|TRBV12-3/TRBV12-4
CASSRWSQETQYF
>TRBJ2-3|.|TRBV4-2
CASSQMIGGPDTQYF
>TRBJ2-2|.|TRBV29-1
CSVPGGTWTGELFF
>TRBJ1-1|few|TRBV29-1
CSVALERTQTTEAFF
>TRBJ2-3|.|TRBV6-5
CASSSPRASGGLNTDTQYF
>TRBJ1-6|.|TRBV15
CATSRGLLSSPLHF